Listed here are 28 T cell receptor beta chains from one sample, sequenced in a study of cytomegalovirus exposure and HLA in healthy donors. Researchers ran the PCR with 60 Vbeta and 13 Jbeta primers. The repertoire was sequenced with immunoSEQ multiplex PCR; TCRdb's copy has only in-frame clones and lacks some. Of about 140,000 clones listed, about three quarters are singletons. The specimen was PBMCs. The receptors originated from a man in his late teens or twenties in good health and CMV-seronegative.

This chain connects TRBV7-2 to TRBJ2-2; 12 bases are shared with TRBD1. After removal of 5 bases from V and 7 bases from J, the junction contained 14 bases not matched to a gene. The CDR3 spans 18 residues. Per the germline V gene, CDR1 is SGHTA and CDR2 is FQGNSA. CDR3: CASSPTRGQGARDGELFF. DNA for the CDR3: TGTGCCAGCAGCCCCACCCGGGGACAGGGGGCGCGTGACGGGGAGCTGTTTTTT.

This chain links TRBV5-8 with TRBJ2-1; D is ambiguous. The CDR3 length is 16 residues. CDR1 is SGHTS and CDR2 is YDEGEE in the germline V gene. With 1 base removed from V and 0 bases from J, the gap between germline ends came to 11 bases. Here the CDR3 DNA reads TGTGCCAGCAGCTTGTCGGTAGTTACCTCCTACAATGAGCAGTTCTTC. Residues: CASSLSVVTSYNEQFF.

The gene calls are TRBV5-4 and TRBJ2-5, with 8 bases identical to TRBD2. CDR1 is SGHNT and CDR2 is YYREEE in the germline V gene (reference sequence). The CDR3 covers 15 residues. V shed 2 bases and J 2 bases; nucleotides not matched to a gene: 5. In nucleotides, the CDR3 is TGTGCCAGCAGCTTACTAGCGGACCATCAAGAGACCCAGTACTTC. Translation: CASSLLADHQETQYF.

The chain uses TRBV6-5 and TRBJ2-7; D possibly corresponds to TRBD2 (5 bases). The CDR3 runs 13 residues. Germline loops: CDR1 MNHEY, CDR2 SVGAGI. The V end was cut by 8 bases, the J end by 2 bases, with 13 bases between. CDR3 nucleotide sequence: TGTGCCAGCGGTGTGAGAGGGACCTACGAGCAGTACTTC. Protein product: CASGVRGTYEQYF.

V usage is TRBV7-8 and J usage is TRBJ1-2, with 8 bases aligning to TRBD1. J lost 4 bases, V lost 5 bases, and 9 bases had no gene match. Germline CDR1 and CDR2: SGHVS and FQNEAQ. The CDR3 is made up of 15 amino acids. CDR3: CASSPDRTGLYGYTF. CDR3 sequence (DNA): TGTGCCAGCAGCCCGGACCGGACAGGGCTCTATGGCTACACCTTC.

This chain connects TRBV9 to TRBJ2-1; 11 bases fit TRBD2. Unmatched junction bases numbered 2, after V lost 3 bases and J lost 3 bases. Germline assignment: CDR1 SGDLS and CDR2 YYNGEE. CDR3 length: 15 amino acids. The CDR3 region is CASSAGTSGYNEQFF. The CDR3, as DNA: TGTGCCAGCAGCGCCGGGACTAGCGGCTACAATGAGCAGTTCTTC.

This clone has more than one count but fewer than ten. V gene TRBV5-6 combines with J gene TRBJ2-7; possibly TRBD2 for D (7 bases). CDR1 and CDR2 from the germline V gene are SGHDT and YYEEEE. The CDR3 runs 10 residues. The chain's CDR3 is CVGGLYEQYF. The CDR3, as DNA: TGTGTCGGGGGGCTGTACGAGCAGTACTTC.

This clone was observed a few times. The DNA for the CDR3 is TGTGCCAGCACTCACGGGGGGACTAGTTCCCCCAATGAGCAGTTCTTC. Its protein is CASTHGGTSSPNEQFF. This chain joins TRBV6-4 and TRBJ2-1, with 8 positions matching TRBD2. CDR1 is MRHNA and CDR2 is SNTAGT in the germline V gene. V was clipped by 7 bases and J by 6 bases; unmatched bases: 14. This CDR3 comprises 16 residues.

This clone was counted a few times. This sequence joins TRBV29-1 and TRBJ2-7; TRBD1 aligns across 7 bases. J gave up 3 bases and V 4 bases, and 9 bases lay outside the gene matches. Germline V gene lookup returns CDR1 SQVTM and CDR2 ANQGSEA. The CDR3 has 14 residues. The CDR3 DNA reads TGCAGCGTTGGAAGACAGGGAACTTACTACGAGCAGTACTTC. Translation: CSVGRQGTYYEQYF.

This clone was observed a handful of times. The V and J genes are TRBV2 and TRBJ1-1, with 8 positions matching TRBD1. The CDR3 is 14 residues long. Unmatched junction bases numbered 6, after V lost 9 bases and J lost 0 bases. Germline assignment: CDR1 SNHLY and CDR2 FYNNEI. CDR3 DNA: TGTGCCAGTCAGAGGGACAGGATGAACACTGAAGCTTTCTTT. Its protein is CASQRDRMNTEAFF.

The chain is built from TRBV7-2 and TRBJ2-5; 8 bases line up with TRBD1. The CDR3 is 17 amino acids. Germline-derived CDR1 and CDR2 are SGHTA and FQGNSA. V shed 10 bases, J shed 3 bases, and the junction held 19 bases outside the gene matches. The CDR3 spells CANHEEEDRVREETQYF. The CDR3 DNA reads as TGTGCCAACCATGAAGAGGAGGACAGGGTTCGCGAAGAGACCCAGTACTTC.

This clone was found once. The chain joins TRBV27 to TRBJ1-2; 9 bases agree with TRBD1. The junction had 12 bases not matched to a gene; V was cut back by 6 bases and J by 4 bases. The CDR3 loop spans 16 amino acids. Germline V gene data show CDR1 as MNHEY and CDR2 as SMNVEV (reference sequence). DNA of the CDR3: TGTGCCAGCAGACCAAATACAGGGGGCGCGAGCTATGGCTACACCTTC. It yields the protein CASRPNTGGASYGYTF.

The sample holds one count of this clone. V usage is TRBV5-4 and J usage is TRBJ2-3; 7 bases agree with TRBD1. CDR1 is SGHNT and CDR2 is YYREEE in the germline V gene (reference sequence). Unmatched junction bases numbered 19, after V lost 3 bases and J lost 6 bases. The CDR3 is 18 residues long. The CDR3 bases are TGTGCCAGCAGCTCTACTATGCCGGGGACAGCCCCGCCGGATACGCAGTATTTT. It is translated as CASSSTMPGTAPPDTQYF.

This chain connects TRBV27 to TRBJ1-2, with TRBD1 identical over 10 bases. Germline CDR1 is MNHEY and CDR2 is SMNVEV (reference sequence). The CDR3 is 15 amino acids. The J segment lost 5 bases and the V segment lost 3 bases, leaving 6 bases of the junction unmatched. CDR3 nucleotides: TGTGCCAGCAGTTTCCGACAGGGGGCGGGTTATGGCTACACCTTC. Protein: CASSFRQGAGYGYTF.

The V gene is TRBV28, the J gene TRBJ1-1; 8 bases map to TRBD1. This CDR3 contains 16 residues. Trimming at V came to 5 bases and at J to 1 base, leaving 9 bases not matched to a gene. Germline V gene sequence: CDR1 MDHEN, CDR2 SYDVKM. The CDR3 here is CASSTPSTGANTEAFF. CDR3 sequence (DNA): TGTGCCAGCAGTACCCCCTCGACAGGGGCGAACACTGAAGCTTTCTTT.

The chain has TRBV28 and TRBJ1-3; no firm D call. The V and J ends lost 5 bases and 0 bases respectively, with 8 bases between them. From germline, CDR1 is MDHEN and CDR2 SYDVKM. The CDR3 consists of 14 residues. The CDR3 nucleotides are TGTGCCAGCAGTAACTCCCACTCTGGAAACACCATATATTTT. Translation gives CASSNSHSGNTIYF. The variable domain in full, with the rest retrieved from reference TRBV28 and TRBJ1-3, is DVKVTQSSRYLVKRTGEKVFLECVQDMDHENMFWYRQDPGLGLRLIYFSYDVKMKEKGDIPEGYSVSREKKERFSLILESASTNQTSMYLCASSNSHSGNTIYFGEGSWLTVV.

This clone showed up just once. This chain connects TRBV27 to TRBJ2-3, with D possibly being TRBD2 (5 bases). Between the trimmed V and J ends, which lost 5 bases and 6 bases, there was a span of 15 bases. CDR1 MNHEY and CDR2 SMNVEV come from the germline V gene (reference sequence). The CDR3 totals 14 residues. The chain's CDR3 is CASSPTRRPDTQYF. CDR3 DNA sequence: TGTGCCAGCAGTCCAACTAGGAGACCGGATACGCAGTATTTT.

The chain has TRBV2 and TRBJ2-7; possibly TRBD2 for D (5 bases). Trimming took off 6 bases at V and 2 bases at J, with 8 bases between the two ends. Per the germline V gene, CDR1 is SNHLY and CDR2 is FYNNEI. There are 12 residues in the CDR3. The CDR3 loop is CASSGLAYEQYF. CDR3 bases: TGTGCCAGCAGCGGACTTGCCTACGAGCAGTACTTC. The variable domain in full, completed from reference TRBV2 and TRBJ2-7, reads EPEVTQTPSHQVTQMGQEVILRCVPISNHLYFYWYRQILGQKVEFLVSFYNNEISEKSEIFDDQFSVERPDGSNFTLKIRSTKLEDSAMYFCASSGLAYEQYFGPGTRLTVT.

The chain joins TRBV19 to TRBJ1-1; D not certain. CDR1 LNHDA and CDR2 SQIVND come from the germline V gene (reference sequence). The CDR3 has 13 residues. The V end was cut by 1 base, the J end by 0 bases, with 3 bases between. In DNA form, the CDR3 reads TGTGCCAGTAGTATAGTCGTGAACACTGAAGCTTTCTTT. This codes for CASSIVVNTEAFF.

CDR3 nucleotides: TGTGCCAGCAGGGGACAGGGGGCTTCGGTGAACACTGAAGCTTTCTTT. It yields the protein CASRGQGASVNTEAFF. This chain links TRBV2 with TRBJ1-1; 12 bases fit TRBD1. From germline, CDR1 is SNHLY and CDR2 FYNNEI. The J segment lost 0 bases and the V segment lost 6 bases, leaving 5 bases of the junction unmatched. This CDR3 is 16 amino acids long.

The rearrangement joins TRBV7-2 to TRBJ2-5; D is perhaps TRBD2 (6 bases). The length of the CDR3 is 13 residues. V was pared by 6 bases and J by 9 bases, with 17 bases between. Germline lookup yields CDR1 SGHTA and CDR2 FQGNSA. The CDR3 region has the DNA TGTGCCAGCAGGGCAGGGCTGGGGGAGGCCCAGTACTTC. Protein: CASRAGLGEAQYF. Using reference TRBV7-2 and TRBJ2-5 for the parts outside the CDR3, the full variable domain is GAGVSQSPSNKVTEKGKDVELRCDPISGHTALYWYRQSLGQGLEFLIYFQGNSAPDKSGLPSDRFSAERTGGSVSTLTIQRTQQEDSAVYLCASRAGLGEAQYFGPGTRLLVL.

CDR3 DNA: TGTGCCAGCAGTTCCTTGGACAGGGGTTACAACACTGAAGCTTTCTTT. It is translated as CASSSLDRGYNTEAFF. The chain carries TRBV6-5 and TRBJ1-1; TRBD1 agrees at 9 bases. The length of the CDR3 is 16 residues. Germline V CDR1 and CDR2: MNHEY, SVGAGI. V shed 4 bases, J shed 2 bases, and the junction held 8 bases outside the gene matches.

The chain uses TRBV27 and TRBJ2-6; D gene uncertain. From germline, CDR1 is MNHEY and CDR2 SMNVEV (reference sequence). The CDR3 covers 15 residues. The germline V and J ends were trimmed by 2 bases and 0 bases, with 5 bases remaining between them. CDR3 sequence reads: CASSLQYSGANVLTF. The CDR3 nucleotides are TGTGCCAGCAGTTTACAGTACTCTGGGGCCAACGTCCTGACTTTC.

As regards this clone: One end of the junction does not line up with germline, which may come from a read error. This sample also contains other DNA sequences that code for the same CDR3. This sequence joins TRBV5-1 and TRBJ1-6; D is undetermined. Germline V gene data show CDR1 as SGHRS and CDR2 as YFSETQ. The CDR3 contains 14 residues. The CDR3: CASSLFRQNSPLHF. CDR3 nucleotide sequence: TGCGCCAGCAGCTTGTTCAGGCAAAATTCCCCCCTCCACTTT.

The genes are TRBV2 and TRBJ2-3; 9 nucleotides agree with TRBD1. J lost 3 bases, V lost 4 bases, and 8 bases had no gene match. There are 16 residues in the CDR3. Germline CDR1 reads SNHLY; CDR2 reads FYNNEI. The CDR3 region is CASSGLQGAGTDTQYF. The CDR3 bases are TGTGCCAGCAGTGGGCTACAGGGGGCGGGAACAGATACGCAGTATTTT.

The V call is TRBV10-2, the J call TRBJ1-3; 8 bases agree with TRBD1. This CDR3 region has 16 residues. The ends lost 3 bases at V and 0 bases at J; junction bases unmatched: 4. Germline V lookup: CDR1 WSHSY, CDR2 SAAADI. Here the CDR3 reads CASSETGGNSGNTIYF. The CDR3 DNA reads TGCGCCAGCAGTGAAACAGGGGGGAACTCTGGAAACACCATATATTTT.

The CDR3 coding sequence is TGTGCCAGCAGTTTGACCCCCGACAGGTCCTCCTACGAGCAGTACTTC. It is translated as CASSLTPDRSSYEQYF. J is TRBJ2-7 and V is TRBV27; D may be TRBD1 (6 bases). The V end was cut by 3 bases, the J end by 0 bases, with 15 bases between. CDR1 and CDR2 (germline): MNHEY, SMNVEV (reference sequence). The length of the CDR3 is 16 residues.

In DNA, the CDR3 is TGTGCCAGCTCACCAGAGCTTCAGGGGTCCTACGAGCAGTACTTC. This translates into CASSPELQGSYEQYF. This chain uses TRBV18 with TRBJ2-7, with D perhaps TRBD1 (6 bases). CDR1 and CDR2 (germline): KGHSH, LQKENI. V was pared by 2 bases and J by 1 base, with 12 bases between. The CDR3 has 15 amino acids.